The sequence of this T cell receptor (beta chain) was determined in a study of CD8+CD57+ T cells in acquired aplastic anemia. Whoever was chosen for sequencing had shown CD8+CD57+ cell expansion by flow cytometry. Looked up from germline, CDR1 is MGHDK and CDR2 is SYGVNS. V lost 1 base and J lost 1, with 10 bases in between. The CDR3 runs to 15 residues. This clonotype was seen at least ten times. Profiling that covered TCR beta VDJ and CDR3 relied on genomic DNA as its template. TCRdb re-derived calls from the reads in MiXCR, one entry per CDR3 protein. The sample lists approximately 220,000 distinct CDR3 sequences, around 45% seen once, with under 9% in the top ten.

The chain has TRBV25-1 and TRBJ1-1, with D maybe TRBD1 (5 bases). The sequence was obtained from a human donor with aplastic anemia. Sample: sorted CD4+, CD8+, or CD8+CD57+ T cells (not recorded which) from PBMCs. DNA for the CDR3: TGTGCCAGCAGTGAATGGGACGGCGGGAACACTGAAGCTTTCTTT. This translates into CASSEWDGGNTEAFF.